This T cell receptor beta chain is drawn from a study of early T cells in non-severe SARS-CoV-2 infection. About the study: The study sequenced bulk RNA from unsorted whole blood, with chains unpaired. Points from the study as a whole: Anti-spike CD8 responses were favored in VDJdb matching, and private and CD4 specificities were missed.

V shed 5 bases, J shed 5 bases, and the junction held 1 base outside the gene matches. The germline gives CDR1 MDHEN, CDR2 SYDVKM. This CDR3 is 13 amino acids long. Note on this clonotype: The antigen remains undetermined.

Individual cDNA molecules each received unique molecular identifiers attached to them. MiXCR was run by TCRdb on the 5' RACE reads, yielding one entry per CDR3 protein. The table shows more than 75,000 distinct CDR3 sequences, with under 15% occurring only once. The sample comprised whole blood. This sequence originates from an adult who was a healthcare worker with PCR-confirmed SARS-CoV-2 infection or an uninfected control (not recorded which). This chain joins TRBV28 and TRBJ1-1, with TRBD1 identical over 11 bases. The CDR3 sequence is CASSRDRGTEAFF. Written as DNA, the CDR3 is TGTGCCAGCAGTAGGGACAGGGGGACTGAAGCTTTCTTT. The full variable domain, with the rest looked up from reference TRBV28 and TRBJ1-1, is DVKVTQSSRYLVKRTGEKVFLECVQDMDHENMFWYRQDPGLGLRLIYFSYDVKMKEKGDIPEGYSVSREKKERFSLILESASTNQTSMYLCASSRDRGTEAFFGQGTRLTVV.